The 29 T cell receptor beta chains presented below share a single source sample, sequenced in a study of shared clonotypes between healthy human individuals. Some clones are missing from TCRdb's copy, which holds only in-frame ones; the method was immunoSEQ multiplex PCR. Of 1,400,000 or so clones in the sample, around 98.5% were seen once. What was sequenced was naive CD4+ T cells sorted from blood. Subset indicated: CD45RA+ positively selected. These receptors originate from a man in his thirties or forties in good health.

This clone was counted once. The chain carries TRBV18 and TRBJ2-5; weak D call: TRBD1 (5 bases). The V gene's germline CDR1 is KGHSH and CDR2 LQKENI. V lost 4 bases to trimming and J lost 2 bases, with 8 bases between them. This CDR3 spans 13 amino acids. The CDR3, as DNA: TGTGCCAGCTCACTTCGACAGCAAGAGACCCAGTACTTC. Translating gives CASSLRQQETQYF. The full variable domain, with the rest looked up from reference TRBV18 and TRBJ2-5, is NAGVMQNPRHLVRRRGQEARLRCSPMKGHSHVYWYRQLPEEGLKFMVYLQKENIIDESGMPKERFSAEFPKEGPSILRIQQVVRGDSAAYFCASSLRQQETQYFGPGTRLLVL.

Of note for this clone: Distinct nucleotide sequences in the sample also encode this CDR3. The chain employs TRBV18 and TRBJ1-1, with a tentative D call TRBD1 (5 bases). V shed 2 bases and J shed 2 bases, with 12 bases lying between them. Germline values: CDR1 KGHSH, CDR2 LQKENI. This CDR3 contains 15 residues. The CDR3: CASSPGAGTNTEAFF. The CDR3 region has the DNA TGTGCCAGCTCACCAGGGGCGGGGACCAACACTGAAGCTTTCTTT.

V gene TRBV14 combines with J gene TRBJ2-7; no reliable D call. This CDR3 comprises 13 residues. Germline V gene lookup returns CDR1 SGHDN and CDR2 FVKESK. Trimming cost V 4 bases and J 2 bases, with 9 bases left between them. The CDR3 spells CASSPHGPYEQYF. CDR3 in DNA: TGTGCCAGCAGCCCCCATGGCCCCTACGAGCAGTACTTC.

The V and J genes are TRBV5-1 and TRBJ1-2; no clear D gene. The CDR3 spans 14 residues. Trimming removed 4 bases at V and 4 bases at J, with 14 bases between. CDR1 is SGHRS, CDR2 YFSETQ, per germline. Here the CDR3 DNA reads TGCGCCAGCAGCCCCCAAGTTTCCGGCTATGGCTACACCTTC. This translates into CASSPQVSGYGYTF.

The genes are TRBV7-6 and TRBJ2-3, with TRBD2 identical over 13 bases. CDR3 length equals 15 residues. In germline, CDR1 is SGHVS, CDR2 FNYEAQ. V gave up 6 bases and J gave up 8 bases; unmatched junction bases: 8. Written as DNA, the CDR3 is TGTGCCAGCAGACCGGGACTAGCGGGACAGGGTACGCAGTATTTT. It yields the protein CASRPGLAGQGTQYF.

About this clone itself: The same CDR3 arises from other DNA sequences in this sample as well. The chain recombines TRBV5-1 with TRBJ2-3; 10 bases line up with TRBD2. This CDR3 comprises 16 residues. CDR1 and CDR2 from the germline V gene are SGHRS and YFSETQ. Trimming at V came to 0 bases and at J to 3 bases, leaving 4 bases not matched to a gene. The CDR3 coding sequence is TGCGCCAGCAGCTTGGAACTAGCGGGGAATACAGATACGCAGTATTTT. It codes for CASSLELAGNTDTQYF.

CDR3: CASSIEAMNTEAFF. The DNA of the CDR3 is TGTGCCAGTAGTATAGAAGCTATGAACACTGAAGCTTTCTTT. The chain employs TRBV19 and TRBJ1-1; D is uncertain. The CDR3 consists of 14 residues. Trimming pared 0 bases from V and 0 bases from J, leaving 5 bases between. CDR1 and CDR2 (germline): LNHDA, SQIVND (reference sequence).

The CDR3 sequence is CASSQLAGEDNEQFF. CDR3 DNA sequence: TGTGCCAGCAGCCAACTAGCGGGAGAGGACAATGAGCAGTTCTTC. The chain has TRBV2 and TRBJ2-1, with TRBD2 matching 11 bases. The ends lost 6 bases at V and 5 bases at J; junction bases unmatched: 6. The germline V gene encodes CDR1 SNHLY and CDR2 FYNNEI. CDR3 size: 15 residues.

The CDR3 loop is CASSTAGLAGGGMGNEQFF. The CDR3 DNA follows: TGTGCCAGCAGTACGGCCGGACTAGCGGGAGGTGGGATGGGCAATGAGCAGTTCTTC. The rearrangement links TRBV28 to TRBJ2-1, with 14 positions matching TRBD2. J lost 6 bases, V lost 5 bases, and 15 bases had no gene match. Germline V gives CDR1 MDHEN, CDR2 SYDVKM. CDR3 length: 19 amino acids. Drawing the rest from reference TRBV28 and TRBJ2-1, the complete variable domain is DVKVTQSSRYLVKRTGEKVFLECVQDMDHENMFWYRQDPGLGLRLIYFSYDVKMKEKGDIPEGYSVSREKKERFSLILESASTNQTSMYLCASSTAGLAGGGMGNEQFFGPGTRLTVL.

J is TRBJ1-4 and V is TRBV20-1, with no clear D. The CDR3 has 11 amino acids. The germline V gene encodes CDR1 DFQATT and CDR2 SNEGSKA (reference sequence). Trimming stripped 4 bases from V and 7 bases from J, with 7 bases between. In nucleotides, the CDR3 is TGCAGTGCTACGAGGGCTGAAAAACTGTTTTTT. Protein product: CSATRAEKLFF.

The chain joins TRBV6-5 to TRBJ2-3; D tentatively fits TRBD1 or TRBD2 (6 bases each). The V end lost 7 bases, the J end lost 3 bases, and 14 bases lay between the germline ends. The CDR3 runs 14 residues. Germline V lookup: CDR1 MNHEY, CDR2 SVGAGI. The CDR3 coding sequence is TGTGCCAGCACCGTGGGGGGCCATACAGATACGCAGTATTTT. Translated: CASTVGGHTDTQYF.

V usage is TRBV6-6 and J usage is TRBJ2-3; D unresolved. There are 13 residues in the CDR3. Germline-derived CDR1 and CDR2 are MNHNY and SVGAGI (reference sequence). Trimming pared 0 bases from V and 6 bases from J, leaving 7 bases between. In nucleotides, the CDR3 is TGTGCCAGCAGTTACTCCCCCAGGGATACGCAGTATTTT. Its protein product is CASSYSPRDTQYF.

This rearrangement joins TRBV27 to TRBJ1-1; D not certain. CDR3 length: 13 residues. The germline V gene encodes CDR1 MNHEY and CDR2 SMNVEV (reference sequence). Trimming shortened V by 1 base and J by 3 bases, and 6 bases separated the two germline ends. This CDR3 reads CASSLYSHTEAFF. The CDR3 DNA is TGTGCCAGCAGTTTATACAGCCACACTGAAGCTTTCTTT.

The chain is built from TRBV12-5 and TRBJ2-1, with 10 nucleotides matching TRBD1. The CDR3 runs to 14 residues. Trimming removed 5 bases from V and 9 bases from J; junction bases left unmatched: 7. Germline lookup yields CDR1 LGHNT and CDR2 FRNRAP. In DNA, the CDR3 is TGTGCTAGTGGTCAGGGGGGACAGGGGTTTGAGCAGTTCTTC. Its protein product is CASGQGGQGFEQFF. Filled out from reference TRBV12-5 and TRBJ2-1, the complete variable domain reads DARVTQTPRHKVTEMGQEVTMRCQPILGHNTVFWYRQTMMQGLELLAYFRNRAPLDDSGMPKDRFSAEMPDATLATLKIQPSEPRDSAVYFCASGQGGQGFEQFFGPGTRLTVL.

In the case of this clone: This sample also contains other DNA sequences that code for the same CDR3. V is TRBV28 and J is TRBJ1-4; D is unclear. With 4 bases removed from V and 0 bases from J, the gap between germline ends came to 6 bases. The CDR3 length is 14 residues. Germline CDR1 is MDHEN and CDR2 is SYDVKM. In DNA form, the CDR3 reads TGTGCCAGCAGTTCCCCAACAACTAATGAAAAACTGTTTTTT. Translating gives CASSSPTTNEKLFF.

The V gene is TRBV2, the J gene TRBJ2-1; D gene ambiguous. Germline CDR1 and CDR2: SNHLY and FYNNEI. The CDR3 sequence is 14 residues long. With 5 bases removed from V and 2 bases from J, the gap between germline ends came to 10 bases. This CDR3 is CASSPRKTYNEQFF. CDR3 DNA: TGTGCCAGCAGTCCTCGGAAAACCTACAATGAGCAGTTCTTC.

Only one count was recorded for this clone. V and J are TRBV7-2 and TRBJ1-5, with D unclear. This CDR3 comprises 16 residues. The germline CDR1 and CDR2 sequences are SGHTA and FQGNSA. V was clipped by 1 base and J by 5 bases, with 15 bases between them. CDR3 DNA: TGTGCCAGCAGCTTAGGAGGGCTCCCGGGATATCAGCCCCAGCATTTT. It encodes CASSLGGLPGYQPQHF.

This rearrangement joins TRBV9 to TRBJ1-3, with unresolved D. The CDR3 has 13 residues. V was cut by 0 bases and J by 5 bases, with 6 bases left in between. Germline CDR1 and CDR2: SGDLS and YYNGEE. The CDR3 sequence is CASSVAIRNTIYF. In nucleotides, the CDR3 is TGTGCCAGCAGCGTAGCTATAAGAAACACCATATATTTT.

This chain links TRBV7-2 with TRBJ2-1; 8 nucleotides line up with TRBD2. The CDR3 is 17 amino acids. CDR1 and CDR2 (germline): SGHTA, FQGNSA. V lost 5 bases to trimming and J lost 2 bases; unmatched junction nucleotides: 11. As DNA, the CDR3 is TGTGCCAGCAGCCCGTACCCGCGGGGGGTACCCTACAATGAGCAGTTCTTC. Translating it yields CASSPYPRGVPYNEQFF.

The V call is TRBV5-4, the J call TRBJ2-1; no definite D call. The CDR3 is 11 residues long. V was trimmed by 4 bases and J by 5 bases, leaving 4 bases between them. CDR1 is SGHNT, CDR2 YYREEE, per germline (reference sequence). In DNA, the CDR3 is TGTGCCAGCAGCGTAGACAATGAGCAGTTCTTC. Residues: CASSVDNEQFF. Complete variable domain (other parts from reference TRBV5-4 and TRBJ2-1): ETGVTQSPTHLIKTRGQQVTLRCSSQSGHNTVSWYQQALGQGPQFIFQYYREEENGRGNFPPRFSGLQFPNYSSELNVNALELDDSALYLCASSVDNEQFFGPGTRLTVL.

This chain connects TRBV5-4 to TRBJ1-2; D is unresolved. This CDR3 contains 12 residues. CDR1 and CDR2 (germline): SGHNT, YYREEE (reference sequence). Trimming removed 4 bases from V and 8 bases from J, with 12 bases in between. This CDR3 is CASSVRSGGYTF. Written as DNA, the CDR3 is TGTGCCAGCAGCGTCCGATCCGGGGGCTACACCTTC. The full variable domain, completed using reference TRBV5-4 and TRBJ1-2, is ETGVTQSPTHLIKTRGQQVTLRCSSQSGHNTVSWYQQALGQGPQFIFQYYREEENGRGNFPPRFSGLQFPNYSSELNVNALELDDSALYLCASSVRSGGYTFGSGTRLTVV.

The V gene is TRBV5-1, the J gene TRBJ2-7, with 10 nucleotides matching TRBD1. This CDR3 is 16 amino acids long. Germline loops: CDR1 SGHRS, CDR2 YFSETQ. V lost 2 bases, J lost 1 base, and 6 bases stayed unmatched. The CDR3 sequence: CASSFGRGQGSYEQYF. The CDR3, as DNA: TGCGCCAGCAGCTTTGGTAGGGGACAGGGGTCCTACGAGCAGTACTTC.

The J gene is TRBJ1-5, the V gene TRBV27, with TRBD1 as a possible D gene (5 bases). This CDR3 is 17 amino acids long. V was pared by 6 bases and J by 1 base, with 19 bases between. Germline CDR1 and CDR2: MNHEY and SMNVEV (reference sequence). The CDR3 DNA follows: TGTGCCAGCAGCCCGCTCGGACAACATGGAAGCAATCAGCCCCAGCATTTT. Protein product: CASSPLGQHGSNQPQHF.

This chain links TRBV7-2 with TRBJ2-7, with D possibly TRBD2 on 6 matching bases. CDR1 SGHTA and CDR2 FQGNSA come from the germline V gene. V lost 1 base, J lost 6 bases, and 19 bases lay in between. The CDR3 length is 16 residues. In nucleotides, the CDR3 is TGTGCCAGCAGCTTAGTTGCCAACCTAGGCGGGACCGAGCAGTACTTC. Protein product: CASSLVANLGGTEQYF.

This clone came up a few times. The V call is TRBV9, the J call TRBJ2-2; weak D call: TRBD2 (5 bases). Trimming shortened V by 3 bases and J by 4 bases, and 13 bases separated the two germline ends. The germline V gene has CDR1 SGDLS and CDR2 YYNGEE. The CDR3 runs 15 residues. CDR3 nucleotides: TGTGCCAGCAGCGCCGGAGCGGTTGGCACCGGGGAGCTGTTTTTT. As protein: CASSAGAVGTGELFF.

The chain links TRBV9 to TRBJ2-3; D is uncertain. The CDR3 runs to 18 residues. Germline CDR1 SGDLS, CDR2 YYNGEE. Trimming removed 4 bases from V and 4 bases from J, with 25 bases in between. CDR3 protein: CASSPRPPSKLDSDTQYF. The CDR3 DNA sequence: TGTGCCAGCAGCCCCCGCCCCCCTAGTAAGCTTGATTCAGATACGCAGTATTTT.

The chain employs TRBV21-1 and TRBJ2-1. TRBV21-1 has pseudogene status. The CDR3 covers 16 residues. In DNA, the CDR3 is TGTGCCAGCAATCCAAGGACGGGACGCTCCTACAATGAGCAGTTCTTC. Amino acid sequence: CASNPRTGRSYNEQFF.

V gene TRBV9 combines with J gene TRBJ2-7; 7 nucleotides agree with TRBD2. CDR1 and CDR2 (germline): SGDLS, YYNGEE. The CDR3 is 20 amino acids. Trimming removed 3 bases from V and 4 bases from J; junction bases left unmatched: 25. CDR3: CASSAPGEESPPAGRYEQYF. CDR3 DNA: TGTGCCAGCAGCGCCCCTGGAGAGGAGTCCCCGCCAGCGGGAAGGTACGAGCAGTACTTC. The whole variable domain, remainder taken from reference TRBV9 and TRBJ2-7, is DSGVTQTPKHLITATGQRVTLRCSPRSGDLSVYWYQQSLDQGLQFLIQYYNGEERAKGNILERFSAQQFPDLHSELNLSSLELGDSALYFCASSAPGEESPPAGRYEQYFGPGTRLTVT.

V and J are TRBV19 and TRBJ2-3, with 12 bases lining up with TRBD2. V was pared by 3 bases and J by 0 bases, with 1 base of the junction left unmatched. Looked up from germline, CDR1 is LNHDA and CDR2 is SQIVND (reference sequence). This CDR3 has 16 amino acids. CDR3 protein: CASSITSGGSTDTQYF. As DNA, the CDR3 is TGTGCCAGTAGTATTACTAGCGGGGGGAGCACAGATACGCAGTATTTT.